The 2 T cell receptor beta chains given below trace back to one sample, sequenced in a study of response to subunit inactivated influenza vaccine. TCRdb re-derived calls from the RT-PCR reads in MiXCR, one entry per CDR3 protein. This table holds over 450,000 distinct CDR3 sequences, about an eighth found once. The sequenced sample was PBMCs from blood, obtained more than 35 days after vaccination. The source is a middle-aged man who received an inactivated influenza vaccine.

This clonotype was counted only a few times. The chain is built from TRBV4-3 and TRBJ2-7; D might be TRBD1 or TRBD2, each matching 5 bases. This CDR3 has 15 amino acids. CDR1 is LGHNA and CDR2 is YSLEER in the germline V gene. Trimming removed 0 bases from V and 3 bases from J, with 12 bases in between. The CDR3 reads CASSQDLGRNYEQYF. Here the CDR3 DNA reads TGCGCCAGCAGCCAAGATTTGGGACGGAACTACGAGCAGTACTTC.

This clonotype was seen more than once but under ten times. V usage is TRBV25-1 and J usage is TRBJ1-6, with 9 bases fitting TRBD1. Trimming took 4 bases from V and 9 from J; bases not matched to a gene: 4. This CDR3 region has 14 residues. In germline, CDR1 is MGHDK, CDR2 SYGVNS. The CDR3 nucleotides read TGTGCCAGCAGTGGCCTGGACAGGGGTTCACCCCTCCACTTT. This sequence encodes CASSGLDRGSPLHF.